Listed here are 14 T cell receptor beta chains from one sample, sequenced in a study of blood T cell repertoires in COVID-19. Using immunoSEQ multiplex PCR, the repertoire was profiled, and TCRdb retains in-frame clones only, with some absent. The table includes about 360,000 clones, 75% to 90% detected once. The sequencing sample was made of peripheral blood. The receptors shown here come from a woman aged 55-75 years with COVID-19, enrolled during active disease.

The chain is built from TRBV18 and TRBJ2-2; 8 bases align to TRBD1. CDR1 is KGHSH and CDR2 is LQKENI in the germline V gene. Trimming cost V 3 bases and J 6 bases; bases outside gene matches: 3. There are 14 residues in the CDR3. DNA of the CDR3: TGTGCCAGCTCACCTGAACAGGGGGCCGGGGAGCTGTTTTTT. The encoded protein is CASSPEQGAGELFF.

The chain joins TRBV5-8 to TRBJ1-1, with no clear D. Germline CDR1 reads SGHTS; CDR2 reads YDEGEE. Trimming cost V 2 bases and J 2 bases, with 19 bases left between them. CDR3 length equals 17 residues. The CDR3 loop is CASSLFSGSRTNTEAFF. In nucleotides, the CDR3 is TGTGCCAGCAGCTTATTTTCGGGGTCGCGGACCAACACTGAAGCTTTCTTT.

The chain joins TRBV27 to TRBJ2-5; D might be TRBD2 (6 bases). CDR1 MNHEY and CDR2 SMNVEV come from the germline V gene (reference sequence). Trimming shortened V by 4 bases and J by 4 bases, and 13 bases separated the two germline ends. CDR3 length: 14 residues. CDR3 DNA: TGTGCCAGCAGTTCTCTAGCGTTGGGAGAGACCCAGTACTTC. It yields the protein CASSSLALGETQYF.

CDR3 protein: CASSSGGDPYNEQFF. The DNA of the CDR3 is TGTGCCAGTAGTAGCGGGGGCGATCCCTACAATGAGCAGTTCTTC. The V gene is TRBV19, the J gene TRBJ2-1; D might be TRBD2 (7 bases). Germline loops: CDR1 LNHDA, CDR2 SQIVND (reference sequence). V gave up 4 bases and J gave up 2 bases, with 12 bases separating them. This CDR3 is built from 15 residues.

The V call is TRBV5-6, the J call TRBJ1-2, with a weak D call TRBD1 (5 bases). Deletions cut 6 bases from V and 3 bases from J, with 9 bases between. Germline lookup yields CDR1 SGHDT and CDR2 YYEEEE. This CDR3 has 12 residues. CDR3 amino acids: CASTVTDYGYTF. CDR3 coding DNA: TGTGCCAGCACCGTGACAGACTATGGCTACACCTTC.

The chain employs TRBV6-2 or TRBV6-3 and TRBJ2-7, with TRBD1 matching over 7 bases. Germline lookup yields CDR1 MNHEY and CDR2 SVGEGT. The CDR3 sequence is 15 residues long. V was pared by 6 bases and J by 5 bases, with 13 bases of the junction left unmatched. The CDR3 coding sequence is TGTGCCAGCAGCCTATTGATGACAGGGTCGCACGAGCAGTACTTC. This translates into CASSLLMTGSHEQYF.

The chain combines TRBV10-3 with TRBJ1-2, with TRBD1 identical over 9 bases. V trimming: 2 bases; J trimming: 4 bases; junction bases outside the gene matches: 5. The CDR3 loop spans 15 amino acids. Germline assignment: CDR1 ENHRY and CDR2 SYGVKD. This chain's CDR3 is CAISEGQGNFYGYTF. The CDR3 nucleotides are TGTGCCATCAGTGAGGGACAGGGGAATTTCTATGGCTACACCTTC.

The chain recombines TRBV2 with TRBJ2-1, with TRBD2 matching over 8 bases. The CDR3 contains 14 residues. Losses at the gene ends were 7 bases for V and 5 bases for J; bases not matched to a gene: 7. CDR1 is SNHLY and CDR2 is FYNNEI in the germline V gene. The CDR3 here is CASKGGGKDNEQFF. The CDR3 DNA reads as TGTGCCAGCAAAGGCGGGGGGAAAGACAATGAGCAGTTCTTC.

CDR3 region: CASRERGHVTEAFF. The CDR3 nucleotides read TGTGCCAGCAGGGAGCGAGGACATGTCACTGAAGCTTTCTTT. The V and J genes are TRBV3-1 (or the pseudogene TRBV3-2) and TRBJ1-1; a possible D gene is TRBD1 (5 bases). The germline gives CDR1 LGHDT, CDR2 YNNKEL (reference sequence). V lost 6 bases and J lost 4, with 15 bases in between. CDR3 length: 14 residues.

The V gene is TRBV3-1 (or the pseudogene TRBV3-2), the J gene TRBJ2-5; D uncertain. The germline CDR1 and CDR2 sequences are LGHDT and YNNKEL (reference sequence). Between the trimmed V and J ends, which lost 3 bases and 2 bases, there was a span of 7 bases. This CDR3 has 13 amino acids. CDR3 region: CASSQGSQETQYF. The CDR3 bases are TGTGCCAGCAGCCAGGGCAGTCAAGAGACCCAGTACTTC.

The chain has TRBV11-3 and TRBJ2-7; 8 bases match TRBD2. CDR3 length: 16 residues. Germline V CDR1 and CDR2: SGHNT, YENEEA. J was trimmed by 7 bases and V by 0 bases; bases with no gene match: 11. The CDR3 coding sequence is TGTGCCAGCAGCTTAGATCGAAGCGGGGGCCAAGGGGAGCAGTACTTC. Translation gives CASSLDRSGGQGEQYF.

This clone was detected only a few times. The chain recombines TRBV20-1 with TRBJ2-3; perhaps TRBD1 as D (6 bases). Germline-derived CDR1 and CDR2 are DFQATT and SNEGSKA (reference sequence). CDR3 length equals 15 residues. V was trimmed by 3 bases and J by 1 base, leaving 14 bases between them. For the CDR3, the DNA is TGCAGTGCTAGTGACGCAGGGGTCGGCACAGATACGCAGTATTTT. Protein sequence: CSASDAGVGTDTQYF.

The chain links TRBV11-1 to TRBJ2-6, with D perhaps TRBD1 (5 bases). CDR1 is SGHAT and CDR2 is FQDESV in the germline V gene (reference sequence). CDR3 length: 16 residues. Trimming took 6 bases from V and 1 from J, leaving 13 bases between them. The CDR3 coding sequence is TGTGCCAGCAGTCCCAGGGTTTCGTCTGGGGCCAACGTCCTGACTTTC. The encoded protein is CASSPRVSSGANVLTF.

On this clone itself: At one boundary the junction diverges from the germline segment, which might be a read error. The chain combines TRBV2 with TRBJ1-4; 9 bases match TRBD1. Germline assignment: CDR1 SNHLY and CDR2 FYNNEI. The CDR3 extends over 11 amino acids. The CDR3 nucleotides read TGTGCCAGCAGGACACCACAGGGGGCGATTTTT. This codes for CASRTPQGAIF.